This T cell receptor beta chain was recorded in a study of human T cells and chemical hapten exposure. Study-wide background: Weekly scalp doses of diphenylcyclopropenone were given to patients during the approximately 25-week study.

This CDR3 has 13 residues. J lost 2 bases, V lost 9 bases, and 4 bases had no gene match. Germline CDR1 and CDR2: MGHRA and YSYEKL. In this sample, this clonotype turned up a few times. The time point denotes: patch test 2, 6 weeks after DPC sensitization. Treatment described: therapeutic diphenylcyclopropenone sensitization with weekly scalp DPC. TCRdb independently ran MiXCR on the RACE reads; one entry per CDR3 protein. The sample carries more than 80,000 distinct CDR3 sequences, roughly 10% recorded once. The J gene is TRBJ2-7, the V gene TRBV4-1; 10 nucleotides agree with TRBD2. The material sequenced was whole blood, taken in connection with sensitization to the hapten diphenylcyclopropenone (DPC). The origin of this receptor is a woman in her forties or fifties with alopecia areata. Some clones in this sample may be carry-over from other donors' samples. The CDR3 region has the DNA TGCGCCAGTGGACTAGCGGAAACCTACGAGCAGTACTTC. Encoded protein: CASGLAETYEQYF.